This T cell receptor beta chain was sequenced during a study of Tregs in tolerant kidney transplant recipients. After removal of 0 bases from V and 1 base from J, the junction contained 1 base not matched to a gene. The CDR3 is made up of 16 amino acids. Germline assignment: CDR1 SGDLS and CDR2 YYNGEE. The nonmyeloablative bone marrow transplants came from related graft donors, with transient mixed chimerism. CD4+CD25+CD127- Tregs, CD4+CD25- non-Tregs, CD4 and CD8 cells were sorted. Here immunoSEQ multiplex PCR was the method, and the copy in TCRdb shows in-frame clones only, minus some. Among about 50,000 clones, roughly nine tenths were seen once, and the ten largest hold around a sixth.

This rearrangement joins TRBV9 to TRBJ2-2; 9 bases are a match to TRBD2. Specimen: CD8+ T cells from blood (PBMCs), collected 12 months after the transplant. This TCR was sampled from a human patient who received a combined kidney and bone marrow transplant. Part of the T cell pool may stem from the graft donor. In DNA, the CDR3 is TGTGCCAGCAGCGTAGATAGCGGGGGGAACACCGGGGAGCTGTTTTTT. As protein: CASSVDSGGNTGELFF. Complete variable domain (other parts from reference TRBV9 and TRBJ2-2): DSGVTQTPKHLITATGQRVTLRCSPRSGDLSVYWYQQSLDQGLQFLIQYYNGEERAKGNILERFSAQQFPDLHSELNLSSLELGDSALYFCASSVDSGGNTGELFFGEGSRLTVL.